This T cell receptor (beta chain) was sequenced in a study of cytomegalovirus exposure and HLA in healthy donors. The CDR3 totals 15 residues. Losses at the gene ends were 3 bases for V and 1 base for J; bases not matched to a gene: 5. Germline values: CDR1 SGDLS, CDR2 YYNGEE. This clone was seen a handful of times. Its target is not known. Findings and caveats of the study: Common viral pathogens seemed, in a later analysis, to connect with several of the most significant clusters.

Amplification used 60 Vbeta primers and 13 Jbeta primers. Profiling relied on immunoSEQ multiplex PCR, and the TCRdb table lists in-frame clones only, not all of them. The sample has approximately 100,000 clones, 60% to 80% seen once. The chain combines TRBV9 with TRBJ2-5, with TRBD2 matching 8 bases. Sequences were obtained from PBMCs. The TCR sequence derives from a female donor in good health and CMV-seronegative. The CDR3 region has the DNA TGTGCCAGCAGCGCTAGCGGGCGACCCCAAGAGACCCAGTACTTC. It specifies CASSASGRPQETQYF.